One sample yielded the 22 T cell receptor beta chains listed below, sequenced in a study of cytomegalovirus exposure and HLA in healthy donors. The PCR contained 60 Vbeta and 13 Jbeta primers. Data came from immunoSEQ multiplex PCR; TCRdb stores just in-frame clones and leaves some out. Seen here are approximately 150,000 clones, 80% observed once, and the top ten hold around 2%. Specimen: PBMCs. These receptors were taken from a human donor in good health.

The V and J genes are TRBV9 and TRBJ2-5, with 9 bases identical to TRBD2. This CDR3 is built from 16 residues. Germline V lookup: CDR1 SGDLS, CDR2 YYNGEE. V was pared by 7 bases and J by 0 bases, with 10 bases of the junction left unmatched. CDR3 loop: CASSRQTSGNQETQYF. CDR3 nucleotide sequence: TGTGCCAGCTCCCGACAGACTAGCGGTAACCAAGAGACCCAGTACTTC.

This sequence joins TRBV7-8 and TRBJ1-4; no definite D call. Trimming stripped 5 bases from V and 7 bases from J, with 17 bases between. Germline CDR1 and CDR2: SGHVS and FQNEAQ. The CDR3 length is 15 residues. This CDR3 is CASSPTTVSSEKLFF. CDR3 nucleotide sequence: TGTGCCAGCAGCCCCACCACAGTCTCGAGTGAAAAACTGTTTTTT.

This sequence joins TRBV29-1 and TRBJ2-7; D might be TRBD2 (5 bases). Germline V lookup: CDR1 SQVTM, CDR2 ANQGSEA. The CDR3 loop spans 14 amino acids. CDR3 DNA sequence: TGCAGGACACCCGGCGGGCCCCATTCCTACGAGCAGTACTTC. It codes for CRTPGGPHSYEQYF.

The genes are TRBV9 and TRBJ2-3, with 9 bases fitting TRBD2. The CDR3 spans 15 residues. J lost 2 bases, V lost 0 bases, and 1 base had no gene match. Germline V gene sequence: CDR1 SGDLS, CDR2 YYNGEE. Written as DNA, the CDR3 is TGTGCCAGCAGCGTAGCTAGCGGGGTCACAGATACGCAGTATTTT. Encoded protein: CASSVASGVTDTQYF.

The chain links TRBV5-4 to TRBJ1-4, with 8 bases lining up with TRBD1. The CDR3 runs 15 residues. With 3 bases clipped from V and 0 bases from J, the junction kept 1 base outside the gene matches. Germline V CDR1 and CDR2: SGHNT, YYREEE (reference sequence). The CDR3 protein is CASSWGQATNEKLFF. CDR3 DNA sequence: TGTGCCAGCAGCTGGGGACAGGCAACTAATGAAAAACTGTTTTTT.

V and J are TRBV5-8 and TRBJ2-1; TRBD1 agrees at 7 bases. Trimming at V came to 0 bases and at J to 7 bases, leaving 4 bases not matched to a gene. The CDR3 is 14 amino acids. Germline lookup yields CDR1 SGHTS and CDR2 YDEGEE. The CDR3 nucleotides read TGTGCCAGCAGCTTGGGACAGGGTCAAAATGAGCAGTTCTTC. It codes for CASSLGQGQNEQFF. Drawing the rest from reference TRBV5-8 and TRBJ2-1, the complete variable domain is EAGVTQSPTHLIKTRGQQATLRCSPISGHTSVYWYQQALGLGLQFLLWYDEGEERNRGNFPPRFSGRQFPNYSSELNVNALELEDSALYLCASSLGQGQNEQFFGPGTRLTVL.

The chain couples TRBV6-6 to TRBJ2-7; D unclear. Germline V gene sequence: CDR1 MNHNY, CDR2 SVGAGI (reference sequence). This CDR3 region has 13 residues. V was clipped by 0 bases and J by 1 base, with 4 bases between them. The CDR3 coding sequence is TGTGCCAGCAGTTACTCGGAGTCCTACGAGCAGTACTTC. This gives the protein CASSYSESYEQYF.

The rearrangement joins TRBV9 to TRBJ2-7; 8 bases are shared with TRBD2. Looked up from germline, CDR1 is SGDLS and CDR2 is YYNGEE. The CDR3 is 15 residues long. V lost 4 bases to trimming and J lost 4 bases; unmatched junction nucleotides: 10. This chain's CDR3 is CASSPGLASTYEQYF. CDR3 nucleotides: TGTGCCAGCAGCCCAGGACTAGCTTCCACTTACGAGCAGTACTTC.

In this sample, this clone turned up a few times. This rearrangement joins TRBV6-1 to TRBJ1-1; 7 bases fit TRBD1. Per the germline V gene, CDR1 is MNHNS and CDR2 is SASEGT. The CDR3 consists of 13 residues. V was clipped by 8 bases and J by 1 base; unmatched bases: 4. CDR3 DNA: TGTGCCAGCGGTACAGGGGAGAACACTGAAGCTTTCTTT. This codes for CASGTGENTEAFF.

The DNA for the CDR3 is TGCGCCAGCAGTCTGTTTCAGGGGCTCTCCTACGAGCAGTACTTC. This codes for CASSLFQGLSYEQYF. The rearrangement uses TRBV5-1 and TRBJ2-7; possible D gene TRBD1, 6 bases. There are 15 residues in the CDR3. Germline V gene lookup returns CDR1 SGHRS and CDR2 YFSETQ. V lost 5 bases, J lost 0 bases, and 15 bases lay in between.

The chain links TRBV6-6 to TRBJ2-5, with 9 bases lining up with TRBD2. V lost 7 bases, J lost 0 bases, and 9 bases stayed unmatched. The V gene's germline CDR1 is MNHNY and CDR2 SVGAGI (reference sequence). This CDR3 has 16 residues. CDR3 amino acids: CASIPGLAADQETQYF. CDR3 DNA: TGTGCCAGCATTCCGGGACTAGCCGCGGACCAAGAGACCCAGTACTTC.

This chain links TRBV6-4 with TRBJ2-1; D is possibly TRBD1 (6 bases). Germline CDR1 and CDR2: MRHNA and SNTAGT. V gave up 3 bases and J gave up 0 bases, with 6 bases separating them. CDR3 length: 14 residues. CDR3 sequence: CASSEDSSYNEQFF. In nucleotides, the CDR3 is TGTGCCAGCAGTGAGGACAGCTCCTACAATGAGCAGTTCTTC.

This chain uses TRBV25-1 with TRBJ2-7; no reliable D call. Trimming cost V 7 bases and J 1 base, with 8 bases left between them. CDR1 is MGHDK, CDR2 SYGVNS, per germline. The CDR3 has 12 amino acids. CDR3 nucleotide sequence: TGTGCCAGCACCTCCGGTTCCTACGAGCAGTACTTC. Amino acid sequence: CASTSGSYEQYF.

This clone was counted a single time. The chain combines TRBV11-2 with TRBJ1-1, with D possibly being TRBD1 (5 bases). Germline V lookup: CDR1 SGHAT, CDR2 FQNNGV. This CDR3 comprises 13 residues. Trimming took 6 bases from V and 2 from J, leaving 10 bases between them. The CDR3 DNA reads TGTGCCAGCAGTCGACAGATTAACACTGAAGCTTTCTTT. Translation: CASSRQINTEAFF.

V gene TRBV2 combines with J gene TRBJ1-2; D gene ambiguous. Germline CDR1 is SNHLY and CDR2 is FYNNEI. The ends were cut back, 7 bases at V and 3 bases at J, with 15 bases in the middle. The CDR3 consists of 14 residues. CDR3 loop: CASTFMGSHYGYTF. The CDR3 coding sequence is TGTGCCAGCACCTTCATGGGGAGCCACTATGGCTACACCTTC.

This chain connects TRBV9 to TRBJ2-3; no clear D gene. The CDR3 is 14 residues long. CDR1 SGDLS and CDR2 YYNGEE come from the germline V gene. V lost 4 bases to trimming and J lost 2 bases, with 11 bases between them. The CDR3 sequence is CASSRSTFTDTQYF. CDR3 DNA: TGTGCCAGCAGCCGATCGACTTTCACAGATACGCAGTATTTT.

V is TRBV4-3 and J is TRBJ1-6; possibly TRBD1 for D (5 bases). CDR3 length: 14 residues. The germline CDR1 and CDR2 sequences are LGHNA and YSLEER. V gave up 0 bases and J gave up 9 bases, with 9 bases separating them. CDR3 nucleotide sequence: TGCGCCAGCAGCCAAGAAACAGGAGTTTCACCCCTCCACTTT. It encodes CASSQETGVSPLHF.

This clone was counted between two and nine times. V gene TRBV5-8 combines with J gene TRBJ2-2; 10 nucleotides match TRBD2. The trim removed 4 bases at V and 6 bases at J, leaving 12 bases unmatched. There are 17 residues in the CDR3. CDR1 and CDR2 (germline): SGHTS, YDEGEE. In nucleotides, the CDR3 is TGTGCCAGCAGCCAAAAGCGGGGGGGCGGTTTTGCCGGGGAGCTGTTTTTT. This translates into CASSQKRGGGFAGELFF.

V gene TRBV6-4 combines with J gene TRBJ2-5, with 10 bases matching TRBD2. The CDR3 spans 13 residues. V shed 5 bases and J 3 bases; nucleotides not matched to a gene: 0. CDR1 is MRHNA, CDR2 SNTAGT, per germline. Here the CDR3 DNA reads TGTGCCAGCAGTAGCGGGGGGGAAGAGACCCAGTACTTC. Its protein is CASSSGGEETQYF.

The chain recombines TRBV9 with TRBJ2-3; 10 bases line up with TRBD2. The CDR3 runs to 17 residues. The ends lost 4 bases at V and 6 bases at J; junction bases unmatched: 14. Germline V gives CDR1 SGDLS, CDR2 YYNGEE. Written as DNA, the CDR3 is TGTGCCAGCAGCTCCCGCGTGGAGCGGGGGGGCTCGGATACGCAGTATTTT. It yields the protein CASSSRVERGGSDTQYF.

The chain joins TRBV2 to TRBJ2-5; a weak D match, TRBD2 (6 bases). Germline CDR1 SNHLY, CDR2 FYNNEI. CDR3 length equals 11 residues. Trimming removed 6 bases at V and 4 bases at J, with 6 bases between. CDR3 sequence: CASREGETQYF. CDR3 coding DNA: TGTGCCAGCAGGGAGGGAGAGACCCAGTACTTC.

V is TRBV19 and J is TRBJ2-2, with 13 bases aligning to TRBD2. V shed 4 bases, J shed 5 bases, and the junction held 7 bases outside the gene matches. Germline values: CDR1 LNHDA, CDR2 SQIVND (reference sequence). There are 17 residues in the CDR3. The CDR3 DNA sequence: TGTGCCAGTAGTACGGGGACTAGCGGGGTGCTGACCGGGGAGCTGTTTTTT. Protein product: CASSTGTSGVLTGELFF.